The rows below give T cell receptor beta chains drawn from one sample of a study of shared clonotypes between healthy human individuals. Only in-frame clones appear in the TCRdb table, and some are missing; sequencing was by immunoSEQ multiplex PCR. The sample comprises over 1.4 million clones, roughly 96% of which are singletons, and 1% to 1.5% rests with the top ten. The specimen sequenced was naive CD4+ T cells sorted from blood. The receptors stem from a man aged 25-40 years in good health. CDR3s include the opening cysteine and the closing phenylalanine or tryptophan.

j_gene,v_gene,CDR3aa
TRBJ1-2,TRBV19,CASSIIKSGPYGYTF
TRBJ2-5,TRBV19,CASSRWEQETQYF
TRBJ2-1,TRBV5-1,CASSLNGDRANEQFF
TRBJ2-7,TRBV5-1,CASSPGLAGGGSREQYF
TRBJ1-5,TRBV18,CASSPTGGADQPQHF
TRBJ2-5,TRBV29-1,CSVRISQETQYF
TRBJ1-2,TRBV10-1,CASSPDRASGYTF
TRBJ1-1,TRBV7-2,CASSPHRGTEAFF
TRBJ1-4,TRBV27,CASSLRRGGREKLFF
TRBJ1-5,TRBV28,CASRDHRGDQPQHF
TRBJ1-5,TRBV30,CAWSGQGGPQHF
TRBJ2-7,TRBV10-1,CASSDSGRGHEQYF
TRBJ2-2,TRBV7-9,CASSPAFAGELFF
TRBJ2-3,TRBV5-4,CASTAGASTDTQYF
TRBJ2-7,TRBV28,CASSQGDLYEQYF
TRBJ2-3,TRBV18,CASSPTRRRGSDTQYF
TRBJ1-3,TRBV5-4,CASSLDRGGNTIYF
TRBJ2-2,TRBV6-1,CASSPGPNTGELFF
TRBJ2-2,TRBV28,CASSALGLEAITGELFF
TRBJ2-1,TRBV14,CASSPRTSGRWNEQFF
TRBJ2-3,TRBV9,CASSVVTSGAGTDTQYF
TRBJ2-5,TRBV5-1,CASSSPAGTGQETQYF
TRBJ2-2,TRBV2,CASSGDLTGELFF
TRBJ1-4,TRBV18,CASSPRGQGRNEKLFF